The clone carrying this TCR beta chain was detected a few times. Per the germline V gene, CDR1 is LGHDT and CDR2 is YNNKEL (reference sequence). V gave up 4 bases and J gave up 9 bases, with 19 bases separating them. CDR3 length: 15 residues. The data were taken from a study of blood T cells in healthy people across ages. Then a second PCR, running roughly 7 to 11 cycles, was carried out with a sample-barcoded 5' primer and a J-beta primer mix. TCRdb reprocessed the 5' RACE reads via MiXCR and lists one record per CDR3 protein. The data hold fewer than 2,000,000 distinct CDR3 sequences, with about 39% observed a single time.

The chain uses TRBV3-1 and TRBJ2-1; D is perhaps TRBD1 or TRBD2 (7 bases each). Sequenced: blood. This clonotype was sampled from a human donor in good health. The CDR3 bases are TGTGCCAGCAGCCCCCTGGGGAGGGGGCTTGGTGAGCAGTTCTTC. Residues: CASSPLGRGLGEQFF.